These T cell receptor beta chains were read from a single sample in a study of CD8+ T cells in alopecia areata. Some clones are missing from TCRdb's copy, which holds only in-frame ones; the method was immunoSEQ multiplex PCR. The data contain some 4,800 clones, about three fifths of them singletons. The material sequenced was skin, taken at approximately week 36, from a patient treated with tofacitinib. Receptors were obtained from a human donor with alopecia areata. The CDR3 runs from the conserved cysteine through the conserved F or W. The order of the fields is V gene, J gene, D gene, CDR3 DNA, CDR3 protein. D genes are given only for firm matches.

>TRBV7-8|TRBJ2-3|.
TGTGCCAGCAGCTTCCAACCCAGTGATACGCAGTATTTT
CASSFQPSDTQYF
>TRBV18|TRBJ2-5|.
TGTGCCAGCCTACGAGGGTATCAAGAGACCCAGTACTTC
CASLRGYQETQYF
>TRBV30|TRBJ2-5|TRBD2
TGTGCCTGGAGTGTAAATAGACTAGCGATAGGTCGGGAGACCCAGTACTTC
CAWSVNRLAIGRETQYF
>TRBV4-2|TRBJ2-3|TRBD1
TGTGCCAGCAGCAGGGACGGGGACAGGGGGCGTCCGAATACGCAGTATTTT
CASSRDGDRGRPNTQYF
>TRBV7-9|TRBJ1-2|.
TGTGCCAGCAGCTTAGGACAGACATCTAACTATGGCTACACCTTC
CASSLGQTSNYGYTF
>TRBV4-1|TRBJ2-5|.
TGCGCCAGCAGCCCTTTTCAGCGAGAGACCCAGTACTTC
CASSPFQRETQYF
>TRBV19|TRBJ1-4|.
TGTGCCAGTAGACGGGACTCCGAAAAACTGTTTTTT
CASRRDSEKLFF
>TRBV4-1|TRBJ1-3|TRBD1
TGCGCCAGCAGCCGACGGACAGGCGGATCTGGAAACACCATATATTTT
CASSRRTGGSGNTIYF
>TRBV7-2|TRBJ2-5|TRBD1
TGTGCCAGCAGCTGGGACAGAGAAGAGACCCAGTACTTC
CASSWDREETQYF
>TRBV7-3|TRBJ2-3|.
TGTGCCAGCAGCTTAGATTCGGACCGCCGAGGGTTCGTCACGCAGTATTTT
CASSLDSDRRGFVTQYF
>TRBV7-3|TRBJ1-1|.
TGTGCCAGCAGTTTACGCGGGGACACTGAAGCTTTCTTT
CASSLRGDTEAFF
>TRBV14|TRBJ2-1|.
TGTGCCAGCAGCTGGCCTGGTCGGGTCAATGAGCAGTTCTTC
CASSWPGRVNEQFF
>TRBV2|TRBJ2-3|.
TGTGCCAGCAGTCAGGAGGTAGCGGCCACAGATACGCAGTATTTT
CASSQEVAATDTQYF
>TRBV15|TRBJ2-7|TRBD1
TGTGCCACCAGCAGAGGGTCAGGGGGTAGCGAGCAGTACTTC
CATSRGSGGSEQYF